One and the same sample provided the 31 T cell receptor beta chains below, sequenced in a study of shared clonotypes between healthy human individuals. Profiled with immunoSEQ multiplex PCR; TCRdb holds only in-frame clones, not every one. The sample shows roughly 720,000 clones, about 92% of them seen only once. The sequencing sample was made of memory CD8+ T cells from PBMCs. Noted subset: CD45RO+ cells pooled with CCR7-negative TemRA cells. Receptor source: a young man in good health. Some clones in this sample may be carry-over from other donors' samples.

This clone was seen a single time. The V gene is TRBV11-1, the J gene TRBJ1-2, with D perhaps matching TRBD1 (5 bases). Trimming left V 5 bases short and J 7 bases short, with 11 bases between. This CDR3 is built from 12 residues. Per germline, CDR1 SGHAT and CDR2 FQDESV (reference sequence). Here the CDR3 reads CASSPDKAGYTF. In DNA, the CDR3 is TGTGCCAGCAGCCCGGACAAGGCTGGCTACACCTTC.

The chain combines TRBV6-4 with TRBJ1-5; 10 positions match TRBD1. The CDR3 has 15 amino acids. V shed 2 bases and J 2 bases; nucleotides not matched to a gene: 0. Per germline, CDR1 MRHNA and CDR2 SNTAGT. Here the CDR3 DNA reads TGTGCCAGCAGTGACGGGACAGGGGGCAATCAGCCCCAGCATTTT. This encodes CASSDGTGGNQPQHF.

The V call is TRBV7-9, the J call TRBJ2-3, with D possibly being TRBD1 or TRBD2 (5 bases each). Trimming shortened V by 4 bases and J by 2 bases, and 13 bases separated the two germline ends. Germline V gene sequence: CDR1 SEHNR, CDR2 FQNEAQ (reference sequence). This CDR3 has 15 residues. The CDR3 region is CASSSLGEYTDTQYF. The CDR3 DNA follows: TGTGCCAGCAGCTCCCTGGGGGAATACACAGATACGCAGTATTTT. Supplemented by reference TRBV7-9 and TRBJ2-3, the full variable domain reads DTGVSQNPRHKITKRGQNVTFRCDPISEHNRLYWYRQTLGQGPEFLTYFQNEAQLEKSRLLSDRFSAERPKGSFSTLEIQRTEQGDSAMYLCASSSLGEYTDTQYFGPGTRLTVL.

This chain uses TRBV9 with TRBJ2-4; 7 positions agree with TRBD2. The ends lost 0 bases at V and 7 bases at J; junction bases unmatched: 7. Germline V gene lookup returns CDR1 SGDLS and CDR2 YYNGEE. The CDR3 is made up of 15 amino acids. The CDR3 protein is CASSVAGGGRNIQYF. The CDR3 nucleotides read TGTGCCAGCAGCGTAGCTGGGGGGGGACGGAACATTCAGTACTTC.

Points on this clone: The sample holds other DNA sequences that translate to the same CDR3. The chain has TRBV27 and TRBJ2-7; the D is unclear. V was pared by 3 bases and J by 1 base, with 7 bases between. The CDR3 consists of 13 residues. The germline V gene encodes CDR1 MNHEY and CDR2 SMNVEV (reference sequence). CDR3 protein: CASSLSGSYEQYF. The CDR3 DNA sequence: TGTGCCAGCAGTTTGTCCGGATCCTACGAGCAGTACTTC.

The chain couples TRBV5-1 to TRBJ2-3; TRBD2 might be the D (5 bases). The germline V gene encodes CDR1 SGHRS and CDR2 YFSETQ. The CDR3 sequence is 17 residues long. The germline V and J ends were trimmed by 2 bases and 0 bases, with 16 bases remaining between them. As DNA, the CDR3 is TGCGCCAGCAGCTTTTTCCCGGGAACTTCTAGCACAGATACGCAGTATTTT. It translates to CASSFFPGTSSTDTQYF.

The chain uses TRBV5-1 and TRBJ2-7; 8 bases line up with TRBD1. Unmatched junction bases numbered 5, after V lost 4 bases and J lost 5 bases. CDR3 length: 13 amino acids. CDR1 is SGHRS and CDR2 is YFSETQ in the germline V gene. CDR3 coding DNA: TGCGCCAGCAGCGTGACAGGGGCCGACGAGCAGTACTTC. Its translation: CASSVTGADEQYF.

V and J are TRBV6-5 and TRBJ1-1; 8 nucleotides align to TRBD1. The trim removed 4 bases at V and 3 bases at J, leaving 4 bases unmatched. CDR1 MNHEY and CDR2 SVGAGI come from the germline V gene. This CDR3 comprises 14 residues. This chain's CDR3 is CASSFWTGHTEAFF. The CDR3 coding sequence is TGTGCCAGCAGTTTTTGGACAGGGCACACTGAAGCTTTCTTT.

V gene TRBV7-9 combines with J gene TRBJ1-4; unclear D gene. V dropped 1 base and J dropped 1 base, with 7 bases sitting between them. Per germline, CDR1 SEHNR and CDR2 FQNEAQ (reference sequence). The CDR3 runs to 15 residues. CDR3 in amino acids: CASSLVSGTNEKLFF. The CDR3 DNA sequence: TGTGCCAGCAGCTTAGTCTCTGGAACTAATGAAAAACTGTTTTTT. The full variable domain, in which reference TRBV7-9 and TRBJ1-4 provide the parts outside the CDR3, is DTGVSQNPRHKITKRGQNVTFRCDPISEHNRLYWYRQTLGQGPEFLTYFQNEAQLEKSRLLSDRFSAERPKGSFSTLEIQRTEQGDSAMYLCASSLVSGTNEKLFFGSGTQLSVL.

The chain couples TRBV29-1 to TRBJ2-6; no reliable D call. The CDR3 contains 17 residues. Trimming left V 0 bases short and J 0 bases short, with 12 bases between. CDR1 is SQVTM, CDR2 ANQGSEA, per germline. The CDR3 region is CSVEERYRDSGANVLTF. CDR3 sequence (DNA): TGCAGCGTTGAAGAGAGGTACCGAGACTCTGGGGCCAACGTCCTGACTTTC.

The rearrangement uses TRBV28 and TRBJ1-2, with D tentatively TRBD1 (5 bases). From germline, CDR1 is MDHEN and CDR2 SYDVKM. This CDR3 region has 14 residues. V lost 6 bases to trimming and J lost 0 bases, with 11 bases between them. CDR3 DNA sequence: TGTGCCAGCAGCACCCAACAGGCTAACTATGGCTACACCTTC. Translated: CASSTQQANYGYTF.

Here the CDR3 DNA reads TGTGCCAGCAGCCAAGACTCTTGGGAGCAGTACTTC. Residues: CASSQDSWEQYF. The chain links TRBV5-6 to TRBJ2-7; D remains ambiguous. This CDR3 region has 12 residues. Germline CDR1 SGHDT, CDR2 YYEEEE. Trimming left V 4 bases short and J 7 bases short, with 12 bases between.

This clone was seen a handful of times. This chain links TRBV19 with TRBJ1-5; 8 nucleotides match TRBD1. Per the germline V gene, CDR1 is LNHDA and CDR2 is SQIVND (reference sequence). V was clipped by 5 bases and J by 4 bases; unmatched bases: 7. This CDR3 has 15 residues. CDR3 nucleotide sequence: TGTGCCAGTAGTCCAATCCGACAGGGGAATCAGCCCCAGCATTTT. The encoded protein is CASSPIRQGNQPQHF.

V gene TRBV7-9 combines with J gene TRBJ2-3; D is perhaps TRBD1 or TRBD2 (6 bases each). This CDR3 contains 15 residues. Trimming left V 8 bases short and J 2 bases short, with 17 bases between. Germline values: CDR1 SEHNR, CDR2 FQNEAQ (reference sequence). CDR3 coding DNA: TGTGCCAGCCGAGGGGGGCCTCCGGCCACAGATACGCAGTATTTT. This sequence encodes CASRGGPPATDTQYF.

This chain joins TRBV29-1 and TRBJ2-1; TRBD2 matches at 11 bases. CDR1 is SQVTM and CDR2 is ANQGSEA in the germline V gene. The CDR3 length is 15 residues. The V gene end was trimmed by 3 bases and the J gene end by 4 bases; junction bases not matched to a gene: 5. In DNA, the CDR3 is TGCAGCGTTGAGTTGGGACTAGCGGTTTACAATGAGCAGTTCTTC. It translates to CSVELGLAVYNEQFF.

The CDR3 DNA is TGTGCCAGCAGCTCCCGTCGACAGGGACTGAACACTGAAGCTTTCTTT. It translates to CASSSRRQGLNTEAFF. The chain carries TRBV13 and TRBJ1-1; TRBD1 agrees at 7 bases. This CDR3 is 16 amino acids long. V was pared by 4 bases and J by 0 bases, with 8 bases of the junction left unmatched. The germline gives CDR1 PRHDT, CDR2 FYEKMQ (reference sequence).

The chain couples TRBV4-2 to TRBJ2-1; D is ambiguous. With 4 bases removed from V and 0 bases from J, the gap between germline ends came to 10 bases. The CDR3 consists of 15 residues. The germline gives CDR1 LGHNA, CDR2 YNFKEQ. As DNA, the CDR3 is TGTGCCAGCAGCCCCGAGCCGATCTCCTACAATGAGCAGTTCTTC. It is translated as CASSPEPISYNEQFF.

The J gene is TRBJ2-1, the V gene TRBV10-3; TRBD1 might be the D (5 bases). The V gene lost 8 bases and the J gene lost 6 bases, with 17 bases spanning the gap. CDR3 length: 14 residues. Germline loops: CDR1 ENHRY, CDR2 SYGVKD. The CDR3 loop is CAIQGRDLINEQFF. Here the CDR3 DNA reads TGTGCCATCCAGGGCAGAGACTTGATCAATGAGCAGTTCTTC.

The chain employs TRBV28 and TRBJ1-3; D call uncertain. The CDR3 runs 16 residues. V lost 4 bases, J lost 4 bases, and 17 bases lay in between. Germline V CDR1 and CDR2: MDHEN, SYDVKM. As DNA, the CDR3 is TGTGCCAGCAGTTGGACGGTGACCTCGTGGGGAAACACCATATATTTT. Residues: CASSWTVTSWGNTIYF.

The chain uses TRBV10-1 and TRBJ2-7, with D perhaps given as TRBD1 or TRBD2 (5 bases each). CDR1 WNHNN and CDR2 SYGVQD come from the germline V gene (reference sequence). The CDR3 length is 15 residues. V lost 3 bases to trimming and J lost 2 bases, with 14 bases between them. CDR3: CASSDLRGQTYEQYF. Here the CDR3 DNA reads TGCGCCAGCAGTGACCTCCGGGGCCAGACCTACGAGCAGTACTTC.

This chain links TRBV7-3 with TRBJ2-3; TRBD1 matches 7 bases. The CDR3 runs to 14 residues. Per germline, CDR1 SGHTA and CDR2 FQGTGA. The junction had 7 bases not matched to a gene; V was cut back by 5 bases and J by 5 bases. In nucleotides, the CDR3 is TGTGCCAGCAGCCTTATGACAGGGCAAGATACGCAGTATTTT. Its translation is CASSLMTGQDTQYF.

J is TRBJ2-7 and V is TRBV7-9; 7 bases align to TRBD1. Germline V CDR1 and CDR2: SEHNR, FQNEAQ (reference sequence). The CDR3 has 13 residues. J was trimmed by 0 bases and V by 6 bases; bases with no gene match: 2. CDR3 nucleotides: TGTGCCAGCAGTGGGGACAGCTCCTACGAGCAGTACTTC. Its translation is CASSGDSSYEQYF.

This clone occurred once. The CDR3 DNA is TGTGCCAGCAGTTATAGCGGGAGGGGGAAAGAGACCCAGTACTTC. This gives the protein CASSYSGRGKETQYF. This sequence joins TRBV7-6 and TRBJ2-5; 11 bases line up with TRBD2. V trimming: 6 bases; J trimming: 3 bases; junction bases outside the gene matches: 6. The CDR3 loop spans 15 amino acids. Germline V gives CDR1 SGHVS, CDR2 FNYEAQ. The complete variable domain, with remaining parts taken from reference TRBV7-6 and TRBJ2-5, reads GAGVSQSPRYKVTKRGQDVALRCDPISGHVSLYWYRQALGQGPEFLTYFNYEAQQDKSGLPNDRFSAERPEGSISTLTIQRTEQRDSAMYRCASSYSGRGKETQYFGPGTRLLVL.

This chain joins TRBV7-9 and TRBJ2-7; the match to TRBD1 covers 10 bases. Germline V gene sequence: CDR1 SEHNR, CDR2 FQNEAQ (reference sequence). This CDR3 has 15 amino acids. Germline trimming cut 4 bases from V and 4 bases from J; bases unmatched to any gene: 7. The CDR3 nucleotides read TGTGCCAGCAGCTCCCGGAGACAGGGGGCATACGAGCAGTACTTC. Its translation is CASSSRRQGAYEQYF.

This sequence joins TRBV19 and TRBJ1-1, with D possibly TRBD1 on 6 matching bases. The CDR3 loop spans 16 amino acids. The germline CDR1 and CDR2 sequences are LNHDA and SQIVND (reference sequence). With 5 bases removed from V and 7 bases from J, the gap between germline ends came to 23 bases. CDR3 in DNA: TGTGCCAGTAGTTCCTGGCCCCCGGAGGACAGCGTTGAAGCTTTCTTT. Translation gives CASSSWPPEDSVEAFF.

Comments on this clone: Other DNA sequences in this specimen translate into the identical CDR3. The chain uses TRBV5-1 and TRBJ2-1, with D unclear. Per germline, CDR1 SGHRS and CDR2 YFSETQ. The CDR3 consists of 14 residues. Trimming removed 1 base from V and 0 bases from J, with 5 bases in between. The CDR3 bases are TGCGCCAGCAGCTTGTCAACCTCCTACAATGAGCAGTTCTTC. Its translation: CASSLSTSYNEQFF.

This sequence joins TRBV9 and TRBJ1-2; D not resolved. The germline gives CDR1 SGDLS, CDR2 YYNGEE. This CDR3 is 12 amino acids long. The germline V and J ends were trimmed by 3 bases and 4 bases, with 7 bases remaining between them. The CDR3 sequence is CASSDWVYGYTF. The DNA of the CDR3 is TGTGCCAGCAGCGACTGGGTCTATGGCTACACCTTC.

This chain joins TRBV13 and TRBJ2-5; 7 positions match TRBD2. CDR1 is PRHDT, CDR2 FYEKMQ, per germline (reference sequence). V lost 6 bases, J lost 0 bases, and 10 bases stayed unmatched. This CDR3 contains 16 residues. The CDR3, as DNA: TGTGCCAGCAGTCCCCGAGAGGGAGGGTACCAAGAGACCCAGTACTTC. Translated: CASSPREGGYQETQYF.

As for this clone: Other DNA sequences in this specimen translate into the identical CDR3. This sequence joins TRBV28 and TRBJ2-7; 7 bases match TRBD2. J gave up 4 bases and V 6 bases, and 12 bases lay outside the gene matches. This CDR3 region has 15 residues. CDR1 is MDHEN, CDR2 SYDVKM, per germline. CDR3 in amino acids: CASRLTGTTKYEQYF. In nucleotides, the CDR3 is TGTGCCAGCAGACTAACCGGGACTACGAAGTACGAGCAGTACTTC.

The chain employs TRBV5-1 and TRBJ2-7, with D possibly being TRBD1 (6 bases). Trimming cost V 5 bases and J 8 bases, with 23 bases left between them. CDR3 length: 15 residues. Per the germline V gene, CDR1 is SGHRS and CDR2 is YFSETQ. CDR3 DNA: TGCGCCAGCAGAGAGTACTCCCGGGACAATTACCAGCAGTACTTC. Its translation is CASREYSRDNYQQYF.

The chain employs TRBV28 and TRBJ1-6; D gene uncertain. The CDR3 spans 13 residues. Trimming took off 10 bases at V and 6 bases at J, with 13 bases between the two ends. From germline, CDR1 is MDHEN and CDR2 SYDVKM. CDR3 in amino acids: CATSPAGNSPLHF. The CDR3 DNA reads TGTGCCACCTCCCCGGCGGGTAATTCACCCCTCCACTTT.